The count of the clone carrying this T cell receptor beta chain is one. Its specificity is not known. The entry originates in a study of T cell responses to AZD1222 COVID-19 vaccine. Whole-study findings and limits: Donors were largely white British and mainly female; clonal diversity was possibly underestimated. Vaccine-associated CD4 TCRs spanned spike, dominant at 160-218 and 743-854. Two doses of AZD1222 preceded a rise in Spike-specific TCR breadth and depth. Repertoire sampling was restricted to post-peak T cell response timepoints.

Assay used: immunoSEQ multiplex PCR; TCRdb lists only in-frame clones, some missing. The sample yields some 110,000 clones, roughly 80% seen once. The germline V gene has CDR1 SGHRS and CDR2 YFSETQ. V lost 3 bases, J lost 6 bases, and 7 bases stayed unmatched. CDR3 length equals 14 residues. The J gene is TRBJ1-2, the V gene TRBV5-1; 8 nucleotides line up with TRBD1. This material consisted of peripheral blood, taken on day 0 of AZD1222 vaccination. The source of this sequence is an adult in good health. CDR3 protein: CASSSGQGGDGYTF. CDR3 bases: TGCGCCAGCAGCTCAGGACAGGGCGGAGATGGCTACACCTTC.